The source of this T cell receptor (beta chain) is a study of T cell changes during pregnancy in multiple sclerosis. The data were produced by immunoSEQ multiplex PCR, yet TCRdb's version contains in-frame clones alone and is incomplete. The sample carries 40,000 to 55,000 clones, around 94% recorded once. The germline V gene encodes CDR1 LNHDA and CDR2 SQIVND (reference sequence). Deletions cut 11 bases from V and 4 bases from J, with 10 bases between. CDR3 size: 11 residues. This clone appeared once. The specimen sequenced was peripheral blood. The receptor's source is a female donor with multiple sclerosis, enrolled in a pregnancy study. The V gene is TRBV19, the J gene TRBJ2-3, with D uncertain. In DNA form, the CDR3 reads TGTGCCGGGTCAGGAGCAGATACGCAGTATTTT. Protein product: CAGSGADTQYF. Combining the CDR3 with reference TRBV19 and TRBJ2-3 gives the whole variable domain DGGITQSPKYLFRKEGQNVTLSCEQNLNHDAMYWYRQDPGQGLRLIYYSQIVNDFQKGDIAEGYSVSREKKESFPLTVTSAQKNPTAFYLCAGSGADTQYFGPGTRLTVL.